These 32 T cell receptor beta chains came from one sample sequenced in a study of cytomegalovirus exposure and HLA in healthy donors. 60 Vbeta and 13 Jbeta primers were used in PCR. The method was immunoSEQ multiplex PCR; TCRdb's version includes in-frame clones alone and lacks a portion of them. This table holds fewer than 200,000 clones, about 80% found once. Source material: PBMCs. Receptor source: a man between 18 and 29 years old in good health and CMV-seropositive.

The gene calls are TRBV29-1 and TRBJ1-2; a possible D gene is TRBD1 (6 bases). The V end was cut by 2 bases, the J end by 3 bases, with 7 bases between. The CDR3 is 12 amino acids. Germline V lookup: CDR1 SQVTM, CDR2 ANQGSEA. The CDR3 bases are TGCAGCGTTGAATCAGGGGACTATGGCTACACCTTC. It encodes CSVESGDYGYTF. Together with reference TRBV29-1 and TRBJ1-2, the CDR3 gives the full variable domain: SAVISQKPSRDICQRGTSLTIQCQVDSQVTMMFWYRQQPGQSLTLIATANQGSEATYESGFVIDKFPISRPNLTFSTLTVSNMSPEDSSIYLCSVESGDYGYTFGSGTRLTVV.

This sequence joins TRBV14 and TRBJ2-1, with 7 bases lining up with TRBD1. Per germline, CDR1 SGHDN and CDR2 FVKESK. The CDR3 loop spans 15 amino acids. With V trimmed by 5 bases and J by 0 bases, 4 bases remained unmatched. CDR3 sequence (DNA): TGTGCCAGCAGCAGGACAGGTCGCTCCTACAATGAGCAGTTCTTC. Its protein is CASSRTGRSYNEQFF. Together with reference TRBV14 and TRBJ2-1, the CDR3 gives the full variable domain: EAGVTQFPSHSVIEKGQTVTLRCDPISGHDNLYWYRRVMGKEIKFLLHFVKESKQDESGMPNNRFLAERTGGTYSTLKVQPAELEDSGVYFCASSRTGRSYNEQFFGPGTRLTVL.

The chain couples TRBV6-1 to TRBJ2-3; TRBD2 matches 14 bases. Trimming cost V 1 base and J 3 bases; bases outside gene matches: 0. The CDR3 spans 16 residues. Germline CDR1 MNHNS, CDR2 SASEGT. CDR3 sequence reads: CASSEGLAGGTDTQYF. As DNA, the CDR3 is TGTGCCAGCAGTGAAGGACTAGCGGGGGGGACAGATACGCAGTATTTT.

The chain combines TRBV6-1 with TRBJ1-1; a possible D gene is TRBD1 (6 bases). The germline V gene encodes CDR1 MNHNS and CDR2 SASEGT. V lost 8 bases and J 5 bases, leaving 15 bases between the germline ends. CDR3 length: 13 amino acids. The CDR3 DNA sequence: TGTGCCAGCCGGGCAGGGGTGGGAACTGAAGCTTTCTTT. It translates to CASRAGVGTEAFF.

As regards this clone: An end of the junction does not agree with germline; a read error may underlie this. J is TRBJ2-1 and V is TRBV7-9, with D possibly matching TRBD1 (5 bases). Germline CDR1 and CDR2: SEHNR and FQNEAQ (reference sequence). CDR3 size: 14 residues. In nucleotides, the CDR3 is TGTTCCAGCAGCCCCCGGCAGGGCTACAATGAGCAGTTCTTC. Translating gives CSSSPRQGYNEQFF. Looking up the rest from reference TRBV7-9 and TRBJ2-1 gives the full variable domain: DTGVSQNPRHKITKRGQNVTFRCDPISEHNRLYWYRQTLGQGPEFLTYFQNEAQLEKSRLLSDRFSAERPKGSFSTLEIQRTEQGDSAMYLCSSSPRQGYNEQFFGPGTRLTVL.

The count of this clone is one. The CDR3 here is CASSLAASGSSTDTQYF. The CDR3 nucleotides read TGTGCCAGCAGCTTGGCCGCTAGCGGGAGTTCGACAGATACGCAGTATTTT. This chain uses TRBV5-4 with TRBJ2-3; 10 bases match TRBD2. Germline CDR1 reads SGHNT; CDR2 reads YYREEE (reference sequence). With V trimmed by 0 bases and J by 3 bases, 7 bases remained unmatched. The CDR3 length is 17 residues.

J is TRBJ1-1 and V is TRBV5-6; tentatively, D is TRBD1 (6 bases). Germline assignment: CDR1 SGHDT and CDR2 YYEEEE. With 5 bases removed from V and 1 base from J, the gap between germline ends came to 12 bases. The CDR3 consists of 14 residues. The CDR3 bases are TGTGCCAGCAGGGACGGACAGCCGAACACTGAAGCTTTCTTT. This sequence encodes CASRDGQPNTEAFF.

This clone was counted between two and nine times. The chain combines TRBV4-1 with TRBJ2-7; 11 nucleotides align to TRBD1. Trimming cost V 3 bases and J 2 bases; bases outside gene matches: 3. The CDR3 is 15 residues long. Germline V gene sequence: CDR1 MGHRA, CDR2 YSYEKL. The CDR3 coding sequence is TGCGCCAGCAGCCACGTGGGACAGGGGGCCTACGAGCAGTACTTC. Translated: CASSHVGQGAYEQYF.

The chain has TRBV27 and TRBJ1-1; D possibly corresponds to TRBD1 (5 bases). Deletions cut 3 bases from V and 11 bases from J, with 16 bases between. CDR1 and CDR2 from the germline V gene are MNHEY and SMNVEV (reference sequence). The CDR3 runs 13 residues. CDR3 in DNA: TGTGCCAGCAGTTTTGACCAACCCGGGGGGGCTTTCTTT. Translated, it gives CASSFDQPGGAFF.

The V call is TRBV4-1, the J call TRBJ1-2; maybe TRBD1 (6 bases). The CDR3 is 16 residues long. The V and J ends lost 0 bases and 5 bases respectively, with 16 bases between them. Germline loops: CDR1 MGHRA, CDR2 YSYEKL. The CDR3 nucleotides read TGCGCCAGCAGCCAAGATTTACAGGGACACTCGTATGGCTACACCTTC. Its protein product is CASSQDLQGHSYGYTF.

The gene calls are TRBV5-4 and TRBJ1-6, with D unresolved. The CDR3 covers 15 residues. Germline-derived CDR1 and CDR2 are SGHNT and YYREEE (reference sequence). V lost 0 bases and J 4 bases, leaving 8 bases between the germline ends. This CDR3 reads CASSLATDYNSPLHF. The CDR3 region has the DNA TGTGCCAGCAGCTTGGCAACAGATTATAATTCACCCCTCCACTTT.

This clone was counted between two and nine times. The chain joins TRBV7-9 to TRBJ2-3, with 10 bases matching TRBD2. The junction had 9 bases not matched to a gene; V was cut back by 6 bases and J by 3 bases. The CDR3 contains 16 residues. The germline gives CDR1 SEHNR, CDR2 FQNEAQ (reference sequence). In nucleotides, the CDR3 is TGTGCCAGCAGATCCCCAGCGGGGGGGTTAACAGATACGCAGTATTTT. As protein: CASRSPAGGLTDTQYF.

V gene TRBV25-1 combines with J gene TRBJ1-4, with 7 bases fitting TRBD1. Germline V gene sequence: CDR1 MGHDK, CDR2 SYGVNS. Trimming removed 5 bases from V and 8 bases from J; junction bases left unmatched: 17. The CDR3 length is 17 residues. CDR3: CASSPLRSTGVGEKLFF. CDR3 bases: TGTGCCAGCAGTCCCCTAAGGAGCACAGGGGTGGGGGAAAAACTGTTTTTT. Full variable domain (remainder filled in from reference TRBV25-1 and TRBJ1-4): EADIYQTPRYLVIGTGKKITLECSQTMGHDKMYWYQQDPGMELHLIHYSYGVNSTEKGDLSSESTVSRIRTEHFPLTLESARPSHTSQYLCASSPLRSTGVGEKLFFGSGTQLSVL.

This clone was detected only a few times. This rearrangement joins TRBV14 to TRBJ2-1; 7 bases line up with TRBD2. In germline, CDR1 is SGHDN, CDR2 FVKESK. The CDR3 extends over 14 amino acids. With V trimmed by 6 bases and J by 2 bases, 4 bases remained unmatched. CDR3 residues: CASRQSGTYNEQFF. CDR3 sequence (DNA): TGTGCCAGCAGACAAAGCGGGACCTACAATGAGCAGTTCTTC.

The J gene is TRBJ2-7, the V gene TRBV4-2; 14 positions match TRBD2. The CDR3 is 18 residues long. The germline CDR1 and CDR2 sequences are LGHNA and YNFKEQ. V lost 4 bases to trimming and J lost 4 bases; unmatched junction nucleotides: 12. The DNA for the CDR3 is TGTGCCAGCAGCCCCTACCTGGGACTAGCGGGAGCAGCATACGAGCAGTACTTC. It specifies CASSPYLGLAGAAYEQYF.

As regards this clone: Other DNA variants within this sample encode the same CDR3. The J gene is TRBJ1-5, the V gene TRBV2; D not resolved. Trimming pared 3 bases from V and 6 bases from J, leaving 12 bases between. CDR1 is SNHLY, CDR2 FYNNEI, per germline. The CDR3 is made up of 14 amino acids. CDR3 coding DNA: TGTGCCAGCAGTGACCAGCATGGAGGTCAGCCCCAGCATTTT. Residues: CASSDQHGGQPQHF.

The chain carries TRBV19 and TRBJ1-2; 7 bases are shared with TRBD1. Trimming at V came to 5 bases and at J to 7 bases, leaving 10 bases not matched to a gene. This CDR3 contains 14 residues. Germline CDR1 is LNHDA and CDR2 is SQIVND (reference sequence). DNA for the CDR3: TGTGCCAGTAGTCAGGCGGGACAGCCTTCTGGCTACACCTTC. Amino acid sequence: CASSQAGQPSGYTF. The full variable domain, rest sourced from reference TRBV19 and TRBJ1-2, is DGGITQSPKYLFRKEGQNVTLSCEQNLNHDAMYWYRQDPGQGLRLIYYSQIVNDFQKGDIAEGYSVSREKKESFPLTVTSAQKNPTAFYLCASSQAGQPSGYTFGSGTRLTVV.

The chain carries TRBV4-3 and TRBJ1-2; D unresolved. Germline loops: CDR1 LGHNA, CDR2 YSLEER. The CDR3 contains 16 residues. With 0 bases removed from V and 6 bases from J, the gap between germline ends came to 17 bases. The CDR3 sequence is CASSQDGLRSRDGYTF. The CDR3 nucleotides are TGCGCCAGCAGCCAAGATGGGTTAAGGTCGAGGGATGGCTACACCTTC.

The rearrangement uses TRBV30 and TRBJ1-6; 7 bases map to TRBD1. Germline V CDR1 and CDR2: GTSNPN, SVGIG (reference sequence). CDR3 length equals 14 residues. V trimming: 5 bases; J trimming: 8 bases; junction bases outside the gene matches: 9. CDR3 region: CAWELTGNYSPLHF. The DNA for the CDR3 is TGTGCCTGGGAGTTGACAGGGAATTATTCACCCCTCCACTTT.

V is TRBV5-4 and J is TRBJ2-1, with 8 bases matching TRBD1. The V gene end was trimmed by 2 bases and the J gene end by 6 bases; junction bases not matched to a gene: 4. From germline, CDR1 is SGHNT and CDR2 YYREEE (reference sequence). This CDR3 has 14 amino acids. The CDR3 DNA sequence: TGTGCCAGCAGCTTTGACAGGGGTCTCAATGAGCAGTTCTTC. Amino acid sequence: CASSFDRGLNEQFF.

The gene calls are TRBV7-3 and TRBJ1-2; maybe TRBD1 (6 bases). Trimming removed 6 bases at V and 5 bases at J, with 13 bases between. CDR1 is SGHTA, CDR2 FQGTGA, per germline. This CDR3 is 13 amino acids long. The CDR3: CASSSGQGYGYTF. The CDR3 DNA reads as TGTGCCAGCAGTTCCGGGCAGGGGTATGGCTACACCTTC.

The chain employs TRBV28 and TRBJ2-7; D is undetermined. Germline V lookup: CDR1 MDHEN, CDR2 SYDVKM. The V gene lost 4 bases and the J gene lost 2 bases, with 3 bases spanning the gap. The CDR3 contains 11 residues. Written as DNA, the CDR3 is TGTGCCAGCAGTTCCGCCTACGAGCAGTACTTC. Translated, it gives CASSSAYEQYF.

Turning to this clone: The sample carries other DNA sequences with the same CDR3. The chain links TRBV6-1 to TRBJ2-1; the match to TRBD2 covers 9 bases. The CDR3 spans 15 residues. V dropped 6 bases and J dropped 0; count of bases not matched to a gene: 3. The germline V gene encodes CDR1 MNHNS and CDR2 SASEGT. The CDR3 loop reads CASRLTSGSYNEQFF. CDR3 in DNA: TGTGCCAGCAGATTGACTAGCGGCTCCTACAATGAGCAGTTCTTC.

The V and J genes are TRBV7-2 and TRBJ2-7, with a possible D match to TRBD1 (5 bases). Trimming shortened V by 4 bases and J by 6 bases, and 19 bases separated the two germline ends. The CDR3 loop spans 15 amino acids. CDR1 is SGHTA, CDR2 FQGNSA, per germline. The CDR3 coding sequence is TGTGCCAGCAGCTCACGAAAGGGGCTCTCTTTCGAGCAGTACTTC. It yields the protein CASSSRKGLSFEQYF.

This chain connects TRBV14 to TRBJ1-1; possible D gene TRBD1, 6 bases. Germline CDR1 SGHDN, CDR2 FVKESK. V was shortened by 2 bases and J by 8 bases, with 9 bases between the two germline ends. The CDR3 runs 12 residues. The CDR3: CASSQSDREAFF. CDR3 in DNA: TGTGCCAGCAGCCAATCAGACAGGGAAGCTTTCTTT.

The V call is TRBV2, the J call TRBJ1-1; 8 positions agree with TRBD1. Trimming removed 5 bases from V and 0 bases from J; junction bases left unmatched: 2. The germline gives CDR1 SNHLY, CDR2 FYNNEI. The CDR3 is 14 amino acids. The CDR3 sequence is CASSWTGLNTEAFF. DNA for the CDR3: TGTGCCAGCAGTTGGACAGGGTTGAACACTGAAGCTTTCTTT.

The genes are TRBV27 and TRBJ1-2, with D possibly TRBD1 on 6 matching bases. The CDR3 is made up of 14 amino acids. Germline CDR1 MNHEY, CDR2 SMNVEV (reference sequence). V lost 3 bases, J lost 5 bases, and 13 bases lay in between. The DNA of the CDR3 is TGTGCCAGCAGTTTTCAGGACAGAAAGTATGGCTACACCTTC. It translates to CASSFQDRKYGYTF.

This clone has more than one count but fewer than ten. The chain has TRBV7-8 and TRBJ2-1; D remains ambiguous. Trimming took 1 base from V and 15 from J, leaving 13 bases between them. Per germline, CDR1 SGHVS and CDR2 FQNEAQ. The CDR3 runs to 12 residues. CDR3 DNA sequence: TGTGCCAGCAGCTTAGGTACGACTGATCGGTTCTTC. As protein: CASSLGTTDRFF.

The CDR3 DNA reads TGTGCCAGCCTCCCCTTGGGGACACGTTTGGAGCCCCAGCATTTT. It specifies CASLPLGTRLEPQHF. This chain uses TRBV27 with TRBJ1-5; TRBD1 might be the D (6 bases). Trimming stripped 8 bases from V and 8 bases from J, with 22 bases between. This CDR3 has 15 residues. Germline lookup yields CDR1 MNHEY and CDR2 SMNVEV (reference sequence).

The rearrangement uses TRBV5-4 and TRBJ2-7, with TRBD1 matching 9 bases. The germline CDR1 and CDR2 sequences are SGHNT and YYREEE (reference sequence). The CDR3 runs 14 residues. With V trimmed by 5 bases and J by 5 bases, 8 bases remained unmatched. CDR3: CASRAGTGPHEQYF. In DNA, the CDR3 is TGTGCCAGCAGGGCCGGGACAGGGCCTCACGAGCAGTACTTC. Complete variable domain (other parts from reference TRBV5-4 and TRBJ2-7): ETGVTQSPTHLIKTRGQQVTLRCSSQSGHNTVSWYQQALGQGPQFIFQYYREEENGRGNFPPRFSGLQFPNYSSELNVNALELDDSALYLCASRAGTGPHEQYFGPGTRLTVT.

The CDR3 DNA follows: TGTGCCAGCAGTGAAGGGTGGAGGGCTGACGGGGAGCTGTTTTTT. Its translation is CASSEGWRADGELFF. The chain recombines TRBV25-1 with TRBJ2-2, with a weak D call TRBD2 (6 bases). This CDR3 has 15 amino acids. V dropped 2 bases and J dropped 7 bases, with 14 bases sitting between them. The germline V gene has CDR1 MGHDK and CDR2 SYGVNS.

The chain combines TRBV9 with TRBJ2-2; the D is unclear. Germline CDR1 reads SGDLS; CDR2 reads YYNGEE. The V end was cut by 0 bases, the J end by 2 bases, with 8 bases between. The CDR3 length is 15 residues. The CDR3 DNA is TGTGCCAGCAGCGTAGCTGGCCCTAACACCGGGGAGCTGTTTTTT. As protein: CASSVAGPNTGELFF.